The present T cell receptor (beta chain) was sequenced within a study of cytomegalovirus exposure and HLA in healthy donors. Broader study findings: Through in vitro validation, three CMV-associated chains were shown to be specific for CMV antigens.

The V end was cut by 5 bases, the J end by 2 bases, with 10 bases between. The germline gives CDR1 MDHEN, CDR2 SYDVKM. The CDR3 sequence is 13 residues long. Vbeta (60) and Jbeta (13) primers were used in the PCR. Profiling relied on immunoSEQ multiplex PCR, and the TCRdb table lists in-frame clones only, not all of them. This sample carries under 200,000 clones, 65% to 80% of them seen once, and the ten largest clones take roughly 0.76%. About this clone: The antigen is unknown.

Material: PBMCs. This TCR derives from a middle-aged woman in good health and CMV-seronegative. The chain employs TRBV28 and TRBJ2-7; D is perhaps TRBD1 (5 bases). The CDR3 DNA reads as TGTGCCAGCAGTGACAGAACTACCTACGAGCAGTACTTC. Residues: CASSDRTTYEQYF. Combining the CDR3 with reference TRBV28 and TRBJ2-7 gives the whole variable domain DVKVTQSSRYLVKRTGEKVFLECVQDMDHENMFWYRQDPGLGLRLIYFSYDVKMKEKGDIPEGYSVSREKKERFSLILESASTNQTSMYLCASSDRTTYEQYFGPGTRLTVT.